Listed below are T cell receptor beta chains from one sample, sequenced in a study of T-cell reconstitution after alpha-beta-depleted transplantation in children. TCRdb analysed the PCR reads with MiXCR anew, one entry per CDR3 protein. Here the sample spans hundreds of thousands of distinct CDR3 sequences, 13% being singletons. This specimen consisted of PBMCs, obtained from the stem cell graft. The receptors derive from a human donor who donated a stem cell graft to a child with Fanconi anemia. Both conserved end residues are trimmed from each CDR3. A D gene is named only where the DNA matches it firmly.

d_call	v_call	cdr3_length	j_call	cdr3_aa
TRBD2	TRBV19	14	TRBJ2-1	ASSIDLAGGYNEQF
.	TRBV9	11	TRBJ2-7	ASSGGGSYEQY
.	TRBV10-3	12	TRBJ2-5	AISEDSVQETQY
.	TRBV20-1	13	TRBJ2-1	SADGGGISYNEQF
.	TRBV6-5	12	TRBJ1-2	ASSYARADYGYT
TRBD1	TRBV5-6	13	TRBJ2-2	ASSVDRGNTGELF
.	TRBV3-1	12	TRBJ1-5	ASSQDTGGQPQH
.	TRBV3-1	13	TRBJ1-3	ASSQVRHSGNTIY
.	TRBV4-3	10	TRBJ2-2	ASSQLTGELF
.	TRBV12-3/TRBV12-4	12	TRBJ1-5	ASSLVGPRQPQH
.	TRBV29-1	9	TRBJ1-2	SVEDYYGYT
.	TRBV4-3	14	TRBJ1-1	ASSQEPVPSNTEAF
.	TRBV2	10	TRBJ2-5	ASREYIETQY
TRBD1	TRBV7-3	13	TRBJ2-3	ASSLRTGGTDTQY
TRBD2	TRBV4-3	14	TRBJ2-1	ASSLDSGGVWDEQF
.	TRBV29-1	12	TRBJ2-3	SGAGRRDTDTQY
.	TRBV12-3/TRBV12-4	10	TRBJ2-3	ASRQLTDTQY
TRBD2	TRBV7-2	13	TRBJ2-1	ASRLLAGSFNEQF
.	TRBV14	11	TRBJ2-1	ASSLVGDNEQF
TRBD1	TRBV5-1	12	TRBJ2-7	ASSSGTDPYEQY
.	TRBV6-1	13	TRBJ2-4	ASSRGNLAKNIQY
.	TRBV20-1	12	TRBJ1-1	SALGQDTESEAF
TRBD1	TRBV12-3/TRBV12-4	13	TRBJ2-7	ASSTRGQGAYEQY
.	TRBV4-3	14	TRBJ2-2	ASSQGWDHFTGELF
TRBD1	TRBV7-6	15	TRBJ1-6	ASSLGSLGTGNSPLH
TRBD1	TRBV7-6	15	TRBJ2-2	ASSLWLGTGETGELF
.	TRBV15	13	TRBJ1-1	ATSRDLVGGTEAF